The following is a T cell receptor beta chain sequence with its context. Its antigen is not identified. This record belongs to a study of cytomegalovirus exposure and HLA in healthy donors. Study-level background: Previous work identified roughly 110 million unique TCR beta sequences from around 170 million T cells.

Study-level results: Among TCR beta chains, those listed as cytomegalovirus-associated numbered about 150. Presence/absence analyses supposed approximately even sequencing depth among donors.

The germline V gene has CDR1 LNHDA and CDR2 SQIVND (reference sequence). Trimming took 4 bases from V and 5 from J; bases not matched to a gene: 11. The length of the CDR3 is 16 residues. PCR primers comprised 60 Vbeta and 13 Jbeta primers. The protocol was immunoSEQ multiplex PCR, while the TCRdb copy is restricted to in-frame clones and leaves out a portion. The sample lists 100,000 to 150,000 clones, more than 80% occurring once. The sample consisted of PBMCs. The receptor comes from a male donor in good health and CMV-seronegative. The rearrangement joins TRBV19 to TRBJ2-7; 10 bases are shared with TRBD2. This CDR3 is CASSTSPSGSFHEQYF. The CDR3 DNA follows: TGTGCCAGTAGTACTTCACCTAGCGGGAGTTTCCACGAGCAGTACTTC.